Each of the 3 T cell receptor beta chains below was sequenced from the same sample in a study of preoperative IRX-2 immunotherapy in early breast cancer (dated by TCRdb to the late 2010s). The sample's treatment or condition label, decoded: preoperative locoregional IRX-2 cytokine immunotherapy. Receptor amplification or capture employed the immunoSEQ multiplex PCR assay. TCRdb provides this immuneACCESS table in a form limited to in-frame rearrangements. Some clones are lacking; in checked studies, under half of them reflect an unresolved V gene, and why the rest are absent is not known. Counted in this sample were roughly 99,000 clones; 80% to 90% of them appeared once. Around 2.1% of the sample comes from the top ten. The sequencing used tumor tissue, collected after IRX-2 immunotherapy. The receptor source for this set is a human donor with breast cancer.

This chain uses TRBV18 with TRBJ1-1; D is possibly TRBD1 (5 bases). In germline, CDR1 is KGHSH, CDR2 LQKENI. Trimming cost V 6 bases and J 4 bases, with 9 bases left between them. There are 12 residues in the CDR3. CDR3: CASSKGTTEAFF. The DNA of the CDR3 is TGTGCCAGCTCTAAAGGGACCACTGAAGCTTTCTTT.

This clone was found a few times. CDR3 in amino acids: CASSATSGRNEQFF. The CDR3 DNA follows: TGCGCCAGCAGCGCGACTAGCGGGAGGAATGAGCAGTTCTTC. This sequence joins TRBV5-1 and TRBJ2-1; 13 bases line up with TRBD2. The CDR3 is made up of 14 amino acids. The V gene end was trimmed by 4 bases and the J gene end by 7 bases; junction bases not matched to a gene: 2. Germline V lookup: CDR1 SGHRS, CDR2 YFSETQ.

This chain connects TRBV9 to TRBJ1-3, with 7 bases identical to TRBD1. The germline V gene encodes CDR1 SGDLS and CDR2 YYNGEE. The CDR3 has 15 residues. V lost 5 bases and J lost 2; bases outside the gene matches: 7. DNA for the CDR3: TGTGCCAGCAGTTTAGTGACAGGGACTGGAAACACCATATATTTT. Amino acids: CASSLVTGTGNTIYF.